This paragraph covers one T cell receptor (beta chain) sequence. What it binds is unknown. The table came from immunoSEQ multiplex PCR; TCRdb's copy has only in-frame clones and leaves some out. This table holds 65,000 to 85,000 clones, 80% to 95% found once. These data originate in a study of OX40 agonist ivuxolimab in advanced cancers. Study-level information: Cancers in dose escalation were hepatocellular, melanoma, renal cell and head and neck. Those enrolled were less than 85% male, with a mean age of around 57 years and ages from about 20 to 79. Study-level points and caveats: Expansion of clones was among the lowest in partial responders at 0.1-3.0 mg/kg. CD4+ and CD8+ T cells in blood underwent clonal expansion by week 6 at 0.1 to 3.0 mg/kg.

Trimming pared 0 bases from V and 3 bases from J, leaving 11 bases between. The germline CDR1 and CDR2 sequences are MNHEY and SMNVEV (reference sequence). The CDR3 covers 15 residues. This sequence was found in an adult with an advanced solid tumor such as melanoma, head and neck, liver or kidney cancer. Sample: CD4+ or CD8+ T cells sorted from blood, taken in a trial of the OX40 agonist ivuxolimab. The V gene is TRBV27, the J gene TRBJ1-1; a weak D match, TRBD1 (5 bases). CDR3: CASSLSGGVYTEAFF. CDR3 bases: TGTGCCAGCAGTTTATCCGGGGGTGTGTACACTGAAGCTTTCTTT.